Listed below are T cell receptor beta chains from one sample, sequenced in a study of vaccination effects on CD4 cells after COVID-19. The assay was immunoSEQ multiplex PCR, and TCRdb's table has in-frame clones only and misses some. The sample includes roughly 42,000 clones, around 70% seen only once; the top ten take roughly 24%. Their recognized antigens are unknown. The sample was CD4+ T cells from PBMCs cultured with HCoV-OC43 spike peptides, taken before COVID-19 vaccination. These receptors were taken from a human donor who received a COVID-19 vaccine. CDR3s include the opening cysteine and the closing phenylalanine or tryptophan. D genes are given only for firm matches. Expanded clones get a size class; other rows say once, few or many, or leave the size out.

TRBJ1-3	.	TRBD1	TRBV5-4	TGTGCCAGCAGCCGACAGGGATCAGGAAACACCATATATTTT	CASSRQGSGNTIYF
TRBJ1-2	once	.	TRBV6-5	TGTGCCAGCAGTCCCAGGGCTGTTAACTATGGCTACACCTTC	CASSPRAVNYGYTF
TRBJ1-5	.	.	TRBV5-1	TGCGCCAGCAGCTTGAATAGCAATCAGCCCCAGCATTTT	CASSLNSNQPQHF
TRBJ1-5	.	TRBD1	TRBV19	TGTGCCACCACCGGGACAGGGGGCAATCAGCCCCAGCATTTT	CATTGTGGNQPQHF
TRBJ2-7	few	.	TRBV6-1	TGTGCCAGCAGTGAAGACTGGGTTTTGAGGTTAAGTGACGAGCAGTACTTC	CASSEDWVLRLSDEQYF
TRBJ1-2	.	.	TRBV28	TGTGCCAGCAGGGACGGTATGGGGGGGCTCGCCCCCTATGGCTACACCTTC	CASRDGMGGLAPYGYTF
TRBJ1-1	.	.	TRBV6-2/TRBV6-3	TGTGCCAGCAGTTACCGGCCGAACACTGAAGCTTTCTTT	CASSYRPNTEAFF
TRBJ1-4	.	.	TRBV10-3	TGTGCCATCAGTGAGTCGGGCACGGGGAATGAAAAACTGTTTTTT	CAISESGTGNEKLFF
TRBJ2-2	.	TRBD2	TRBV5-1	TGCGCCAGCAGCTTGGCCTCGGCTAGCGGGAGGTGGACCGGGGAGCTGTTTTTT	CASSLASASGRWTGELFF
TRBJ2-7	.	TRBD2	TRBV30	TGTGCCTGGGGACTAGCGGGACGTACCTACGAGCAGTACTTC	CAWGLAGRTYEQYF
TRBJ1-6	.	TRBD1	TRBV19	TGTGCCAGTAGTACCGGGACAGCTAATTCACCCCTCCACTTT	CASSTGTANSPLHF
TRBJ2-6	.	TRBD1	TRBV7-2	TGTGCCAGCAGCGCTGACAGGGTTCCCACTGGGGCCAACGTCCTGACTTTC	CASSADRVPTGANVLTF
TRBJ1-5	.	.	TRBV2	TGTGCCAGCAGTGAAGCGGCCGGGGGGAATCAGCCCCAGCATTTT	CASSEAAGGNQPQHF
TRBJ2-5	.	.	TRBV14	TGTGCCAGCAGCCAGTGGAGGCTCGGGGCGGAGACCCAGTACTTC	CASSQWRLGAETQYF
TRBJ2-2	.	TRBD2	TRBV24-1	TGTGCCACCGGACTAGCGGGAGGGCAGAACACCGGGGAGCTGTTTTTT	CATGLAGGQNTGELFF
TRBJ2-7	.	.	TRBV5-1	TGCGCCAGCAGCTTGGCGGGGGGCAGCTCCTACGAGCAGTACTTC	CASSLAGGSSYEQYF
TRBJ1-4	.	.	TRBV4-2	TGTGCCAGCAGCCAAGGTCTTCAGGGATCCGAAAAACTGTTTTTT	CASSQGLQGSEKLFF
TRBJ2-5	.	.	TRBV28	TGTGCCAGCTGCCGACTGGACAGCATCCAAGAGACCCAGTACTTC	CASCRLDSIQETQYF
TRBJ2-7	.	TRBD2	TRBV11-2	TGTGCCAGCAGCTTGGTGGCGGGGGGGGGAACCTACGAGCAGTACTTC	CASSLVAGGGTYEQYF
TRBJ1-3	few	TRBD1	TRBV7-2	TGTGCCAGCAGCCCCGGACAGGGGTTGACTGGAAACACCATATATTTT	CASSPGQGLTGNTIYF
TRBJ2-5	.	TRBD2	TRBV4-1	TGCGCCAGCAGCCAAGTGGGGGGGCAAGAGACCCAGTACTTC	CASSQVGGQETQYF
TRBJ2-7	.	.	TRBV7-2	TGTGCCAGCAGCTTCCCAGGGGTACTAAGCTCCTACGAGCAGTACTTC	CASSFPGVLSSYEQYF
TRBJ2-1	.	TRBD2	TRBV12-3/TRBV12-4	TGTGCCAGCAGTTCGGGGGGGGGAAATGAGCAGTTCTTC	CASSSGGGNEQFF
TRBJ1-1	.	.	TRBV5-1	TGCGCCAGCAGCTTGTACCAGAATTCTGAAGCTTTCTTT	CASSLYQNSEAFF
TRBJ1-1	.	.	TRBV3-1/TRBV3-2	TGTGCCAGCAGCCAAGAAGGAGGGGGGGCTTTCTTT	CASSQEGGGAFF
TRBJ1-2	.	.	TRBV20-1	TGCAGTGCTAGAGTAATGGATGGCTACACCTTC	CSARVMDGYTF
TRBJ2-7	.	TRBD1	TRBV27	TGTGCCAGCGGCACTTTGGACAGGCGGTCCGAGCAGTACTTC	CASGTLDRRSEQYF
TRBJ2-1	few	TRBD2	TRBV27	TGTGCCAGCACCTTACGACTAGCGGGTAACAATGAGCAGTTCTTC	CASTLRLAGNNEQFF